These 20 T cell receptor beta chains came from one sample sequenced in a study of control samples from healthy donors and cancer patients. The protocol was immunoSEQ multiplex PCR, while the TCRdb copy is restricted to in-frame clones and leaves out a portion. Of about 110,000 clones in the sample, approximately 90% are singletons; the top ten hold 3.5% to 4.5%. Sequenced input: PBMCs. The receptors here all came from a woman in her fifties or sixties with lung cancer.

The chain is built from TRBV2 and TRBJ2-1; 12 bases are shared with TRBD2. The CDR3 length is 15 residues. Germline V gene sequence: CDR1 SNHLY, CDR2 FYNNEI. V lost 1 base, J lost 7 bases, and 2 bases stayed unmatched. In DNA form, the CDR3 reads TGTGCCAGCAGTGAAGGGCTAGCGGGGGGGAATGAGCAGTTCTTC. Residues: CASSEGLAGGNEQFF.

The gene calls are TRBV3-1 (or the pseudogene TRBV3-2) and TRBJ2-1; TRBD2 is a possible D gene (5 bases). The V end lost 0 bases, the J end lost 4 bases, and 22 bases lay between the germline ends. This CDR3 is built from 19 residues. In germline, CDR1 is LGHDT, CDR2 YNNKEL (reference sequence). The CDR3 is CASSQEHPPTVGGYNEQFF. As DNA, the CDR3 is TGTGCCAGCAGCCAAGAACATCCCCCCACGGTGGGCGGGTACAATGAGCAGTTCTTC.

The chain is built from TRBV11-3 and TRBJ2-1; possibly TRBD1 for D (5 bases). Germline values: CDR1 SGHNT, CDR2 YENEEA. The CDR3 runs to 15 residues. V was cut by 1 base and J by 8 bases, with 15 bases left in between. This CDR3 reads CASSLAPGISHEQFF. Written as DNA, the CDR3 is TGTGCCAGCAGCTTAGCCCCAGGGATATCTCATGAGCAGTTCTTC.

Turning to this clone: Relative to the germline gene, one junction end is altered; a read error may explain this. This chain links TRBV10-3 with TRBJ2-7, with D perhaps TRBD2 (6 bases). Germline V CDR1 and CDR2: ENHRY, SYGVKD. The CDR3 totals 13 residues. The CDR3 DNA reads as TGTGCCATCAGTGATACTAGCTCCCACGAGCAGTACTTC. It specifies CAISDTSSHEQYF.

The CDR3 loop reads CASSYSSLPEELFF. The CDR3 DNA is TGTGCCAGCAGTTACAGCAGTTTACCGGAGGAGCTGTTTTTT. The chain employs TRBV6-6 and TRBJ2-2; D gene uncertain. The CDR3 has 14 residues. The V end was cut by 2 bases, the J end by 10 bases, with 14 bases between. Germline assignment: CDR1 MNHNY and CDR2 SVGAGI (reference sequence).

The chain couples TRBV28 to TRBJ1-5, with a weak D call TRBD1 (6 bases). The ends were cut back, 2 bases at V and 4 bases at J, with 15 bases in the middle. The germline V gene has CDR1 MDHEN and CDR2 SYDVKM. CDR3 length: 16 residues. The CDR3, as DNA: TGTGCCAGCAGTTTAGGTGCGTCAGGGGTAAATCAGCCCCAGCATTTT. This codes for CASSLGASGVNQPQHF.

The rearrangement joins TRBV6-2 or TRBV6-3 to TRBJ2-3; weak D call: TRBD2 (5 bases). CDR3 length: 16 residues. Germline V gives CDR1 MNHEY, CDR2 SVGEGT. V was cut by 4 bases and J by 1 base, with 15 bases left in between. CDR3: CASSSRALGGTDTQYF. CDR3 nucleotides: TGTGCCAGCAGTTCTCGTGCCCTCGGGGGCACAGATACGCAGTATTTT.

The chain joins TRBV9 to TRBJ2-5, with D perhaps TRBD2 (6 bases). The CDR3 has 16 residues. V was trimmed by 0 bases and J by 2 bases, leaving 14 bases between them. The V gene's germline CDR1 is SGDLS and CDR2 YYNGEE. CDR3 region: CASSVAIGRGQETQYF. The CDR3 DNA reads TGTGCCAGCAGCGTAGCTATCGGGAGAGGGCAAGAGACCCAGTACTTC.

The chain links TRBV10-3 to TRBJ2-2; 11 bases line up with TRBD2. Germline trimming cut 6 bases from V and 0 bases from J; bases unmatched to any gene: 15. Germline CDR1 ENHRY, CDR2 SYGVKD. This CDR3 comprises 20 residues. The CDR3 protein is CAISELKSGTSGSNTGELFF. In DNA form, the CDR3 reads TGTGCCATCAGCGAACTGAAGTCCGGGACTAGCGGTTCGAACACCGGGGAGCTGTTTTTT.

The rearrangement links TRBV18 to TRBJ2-1; the match to TRBD2 covers 9 bases. The CDR3 has 16 amino acids. V shed 1 base, J shed 4 bases, and the junction held 5 bases outside the gene matches. Germline V gives CDR1 KGHSH, CDR2 LQKENI. In DNA form, the CDR3 reads TGTGCCAGCTCACCACGGAGCGGGGGGATGTACAATGAGCAGTTCTTC. It is translated as CASSPRSGGMYNEQFF.

This chain connects TRBV3-1 (or the pseudogene TRBV3-2) to TRBJ2-1, with 12 bases lining up with TRBD2. Per germline, CDR1 LGHDT and CDR2 YNNKEL (reference sequence). J gave up 6 bases and V 5 bases, and 17 bases lay outside the gene matches. The CDR3 sequence is 19 residues long. CDR3 residues: CASSRPGLAGYRSGNEQFF. CDR3 bases: TGTGCCAGCAGCAGACCGGGACTAGCGGGTTATCGAAGTGGCAATGAGCAGTTCTTC.

The rearrangement links TRBV2 to TRBJ2-7; TRBD1 matches at 9 bases. This CDR3 spans 14 amino acids. V gave up 3 bases and J gave up 3 bases; unmatched junction bases: 3. The germline V gene has CDR1 SNHLY and CDR2 FYNNEI. CDR3 in amino acids: CASSDGQGIYEQYF. CDR3 in DNA: TGTGCCAGCAGTGATGGACAGGGGATCTACGAGCAGTACTTC.

This clone appeared once. This chain links TRBV5-4 with TRBJ1-6; the D gene is possibly TRBD1 (5 bases). This CDR3 has 14 residues. Germline CDR1 SGHNT, CDR2 YYREEE (reference sequence). Trimming stripped 3 bases from V and 5 bases from J, with 9 bases between. CDR3: CASSSQVDNSPLHF. In nucleotides, the CDR3 is TGTGCCAGCAGCTCACAGGTGGATAATTCACCCCTCCACTTT.

This chain connects TRBV5-1 to TRBJ2-1, with 11 bases aligning to TRBD1. The trim removed 5 bases at V and 5 bases at J, leaving 9 bases unmatched. CDR1 and CDR2 from the germline V gene are SGHRS and YFSETQ. The length of the CDR3 is 16 residues. DNA for the CDR3: TGCGCCAGCAGTTGGACCGGGACAGGGGGGGACAATGAGCAGTTCTTC. This sequence encodes CASSWTGTGGDNEQFF.

This clone was found once. V gene TRBV7-2 combines with J gene TRBJ2-7, with TRBD2 matching 11 bases. The CDR3 extends over 18 amino acids. CDR1 is SGHTA, CDR2 FQGNSA, per germline. V lost 2 bases, J lost 3 bases, and 12 bases stayed unmatched. The CDR3 sequence: CASSLMPSGGTLNYEQYF. Here the CDR3 DNA reads TGTGCCAGCAGCTTAATGCCTAGCGGGGGGACATTAAACTACGAGCAGTACTTC.

This clone was observed a single time. The rearrangement joins TRBV21-1 to TRBJ1-1; no DNA check was done on the table's D call, TRBD1. TRBV21-1 is a pseudogene. The CDR3 length is 17 residues. CDR3 nucleotide sequence: TGTGCCAGCAGCACCCGACAGGGGCAAGGAGTGAACACTGAAGCTTTCTTT. It translates to CASSTRQGQGVNTEAFF.

The chain is built from TRBV4-3 and TRBJ2-7, with D tentatively TRBD2 (6 bases). V was shortened by 0 bases and J by 3 bases, with 6 bases between the two germline ends. CDR1 LGHNA and CDR2 YSLEER come from the germline V gene. The CDR3 is 13 residues long. This chain's CDR3 is CASSQEGGYEQYF. DNA of the CDR3: TGCGCCAGCAGCCAAGAGGGGGGCTACGAGCAGTACTTC.

This clone has a single count. This chain joins TRBV7-2 and TRBJ2-7, with 9 bases matching TRBD1. Germline CDR1 SGHTA, CDR2 FQGNSA. The CDR3 covers 14 residues. The trim removed 4 bases at V and 1 base at J, leaving 2 bases unmatched. The CDR3 protein is CASSSGQGSYEQYF. For the CDR3, the DNA is TGTGCCAGCAGCTCGGGACAGGGTTCCTACGAGCAGTACTTC.

This clone has more than one count but fewer than ten. The DNA for the CDR3 is TGTGCTAGTGGTTTGGGAGGAGGACAGGGTAAGGAAGCTTTCTTT. It yields the protein CASGLGGGQGKEAFF. This chain joins TRBV12-5 and TRBJ1-1; 8 nucleotides line up with TRBD1. In germline, CDR1 is LGHNT, CDR2 FRNRAP. The CDR3 consists of 15 residues. V was clipped by 1 base and J by 8 bases; unmatched bases: 9.

The rearrangement joins TRBV25-1 to TRBJ1-2; tentative D call: TRBD1 (6 bases). V gave up 8 bases and J gave up 4 bases, with 20 bases separating them. Germline values: CDR1 MGHDK, CDR2 SYGVNS. The CDR3 sequence is 15 residues long. The CDR3 here is CASGEGGLRGYGYTF. For the CDR3, the DNA is TGTGCCAGCGGGGAAGGGGGTTTGAGGGGCTATGGCTACACCTTC.